The 24 T cell receptor beta chains reported below all come from one sample, sequenced in a study of blood T cell repertoires in COVID-19. TCRdb's copy holds only in-frame clones and misses some; the assay was immunoSEQ multiplex PCR. The table records more than 150,000 clones, more than 80% of them present only once. Sequenced input: peripheral blood. These receptors came from a human donor in a cohort sampled during active COVID-19.

The chain links TRBV11-3 to TRBJ1-1; D ambiguous. The CDR3 runs 14 residues. V was pared by 2 bases and J by 0 bases, with 7 bases between. The germline V gene encodes CDR1 SGHNT and CDR2 YENEEA. The CDR3 loop reads CASSLSGMNTEAFF. CDR3 bases: TGTGCCAGCAGCTTATCGGGGATGAACACTGAAGCTTTCTTT. Combining the CDR3 with reference TRBV11-3 and TRBJ1-1 gives the whole variable domain EAGVVQSPRYKIIEKKQPVAFWCNPISGHNTLYWYLQNLGQGPELLIRYENEEAVDDSQLPKDRFSAERLKGVDSTLKIQPAELGDSAVYLCASSLSGMNTEAFFGQGTRLTVV.

The V and J genes are TRBV3-1 (or the pseudogene TRBV3-2) and TRBJ2-1; tentative D call: TRBD2 (6 bases). The CDR3 totals 16 residues. Germline V CDR1 and CDR2: LGHDT, YNNKEL (reference sequence). V lost 4 bases, J lost 4 bases, and 17 bases lay in between. The CDR3 is CASSPDGVGGYNEQFF. The CDR3 DNA follows: TGTGCCAGCAGCCCCGACGGTGTCGGGGGTTACAATGAGCAGTTCTTC.

The chain employs TRBV14 and TRBJ1-1; 7 bases map to TRBD1. CDR1 and CDR2 (germline): SGHDN, FVKESK. Losses at the gene ends were 1 base for V and 6 bases for J; bases not matched to a gene: 8. This CDR3 has 15 amino acids. Here the CDR3 DNA reads TGTGCCAGCAGCCAAGCGGGCAGGGGGATTGCTGAAGCTTTCTTT. Its translation is CASSQAGRGIAEAFF.

The gene calls are TRBV30 and TRBJ2-7, with a weak D call TRBD1 (6 bases). The CDR3 consists of 13 residues. Between the trimmed V and J ends, which lost 1 base and 8 bases, there was a span of 15 bases. Germline CDR1 and CDR2: GTSNPN and SVGIG (reference sequence). The CDR3 DNA follows: TGTGCCTGGAGTGGCCAGGACAGTGGCAAGCAGTACTTC. Translating gives CAWSGQDSGKQYF. The full variable domain, rest sourced from reference TRBV30 and TRBJ2-7, is SQTIHQWPATLVQPVGSPLSLECTVEGTSNPNLYWYRQAAGRGLQLLFYSVGIGQISSEVPQNLSASRPQDRQFILSSKKLLLSDSGFYLCAWSGQDSGKQYFGPGTRLTVT.

The chain uses TRBV7-7 and TRBJ2-7; 8 bases map to TRBD1. This CDR3 is 13 amino acids long. Per germline, CDR1 SSHAT and CDR2 FNYEAQ (reference sequence). CDR3 in DNA: TGTGCTACCTTGCGGGACAGGAAGGGCGAGCAGTACTTC. Translation: CATLRDRKGEQYF.

The CDR3 nucleotides read TGCAGCATAGACTCGACGGTGGAAGCTTTCTTT. This translates into CSIDSTVEAFF. J is TRBJ1-1 and V is TRBV29-1; no definite D call. The CDR3 sequence is 11 residues long. CDR1 and CDR2 from the germline V gene are SQVTM and ANQGSEA. Deletions cut 8 bases from V and 8 bases from J, with 15 bases between.

The gene calls are TRBV27 and TRBJ1-1; D perhaps matches TRBD1 (6 bases). CDR3 length: 14 amino acids. The V end was cut by 4 bases, the J end by 3 bases, with 12 bases between. Germline CDR1 and CDR2: MNHEY and SMNVEV (reference sequence). CDR3 coding DNA: TGTGCCAGCAGTTCACAGGGAATCTACACTGAAGCTTTCTTT. This encodes CASSSQGIYTEAFF.

V and J are TRBV6-1 and TRBJ2-7; D ambiguous. Deletions cut 0 bases from V and 7 bases from J, with 7 bases between. Germline V CDR1 and CDR2: MNHNS, SASEGT. The length of the CDR3 is 12 residues. DNA for the CDR3: TGTGCCAGCAGTGAAGCCGGGTTGGAGCAGTACTTC. The encoded protein is CASSEAGLEQYF.

The chain joins TRBV9 to TRBJ2-7, with 10 nucleotides matching TRBD2. The CDR3 runs to 15 residues. V shed 2 bases, J shed 2 bases, and the junction held 4 bases outside the gene matches. The V gene's germline CDR1 is SGDLS and CDR2 YYNGEE. CDR3 sequence reads: CASSVASGGTYEQYF. The CDR3 DNA follows: TGTGCCAGCAGCGTGGCTAGCGGGGGAACCTACGAGCAGTACTTC. Variable domain in full (rest from reference TRBV9 and TRBJ2-7): DSGVTQTPKHLITATGQRVTLRCSPRSGDLSVYWYQQSLDQGLQFLIQYYNGEERAKGNILERFSAQQFPDLHSELNLSSLELGDSALYFCASSVASGGTYEQYFGPGTRLTVT.

The genes are TRBV19 and TRBJ1-1; the match to TRBD1 covers 9 bases. This CDR3 is built from 12 residues. The trim removed 6 bases at V and 8 bases at J, leaving 4 bases unmatched. Germline V gene sequence: CDR1 LNHDA, CDR2 SQIVND (reference sequence). The CDR3 reads CASRAGQGEAFF. The CDR3 DNA reads TGTGCCAGTAGAGCGGGACAGGGAGAAGCTTTCTTT.

The V and J genes are TRBV14 and TRBJ1-6, with D maybe TRBD1 (5 bases). The CDR3 runs 17 residues. V gave up 4 bases and J gave up 0 bases, with 13 bases separating them. CDR1 and CDR2 (germline): SGHDN, FVKESK. The chain's CDR3 is CASSRAQGTSYNSPLHF. The CDR3 DNA reads TGTGCCAGCAGCCGAGCGCAGGGCACCTCCTATAATTCACCCCTCCACTTT.

The chain couples TRBV19 to TRBJ2-2; D might be TRBD1 (6 bases). CDR1 and CDR2 (germline): LNHDA, SQIVND (reference sequence). The CDR3 sequence is 15 residues long. Trimming cost V 3 bases and J 3 bases, with 11 bases left between them. For the CDR3, the DNA is TGTGCCAGTAGTATGGGGGACATAGACACCGGGGAGCTGTTTTTT. Protein product: CASSMGDIDTGELFF.

The chain is built from TRBV29-1 and TRBJ2-7, with a weak D call TRBD1 (6 bases). There are 16 residues in the CDR3. Trimming removed 7 bases at V and 4 bases at J, with 26 bases between. Germline CDR1 reads SQVTM; CDR2 reads ANQGSEA. CDR3 protein: CSDESRGHERRYEQYF. The DNA of the CDR3 is TGCAGCGACGAGAGCAGGGGCCATGAGAGGCGGTACGAGCAGTACTTC.

The chain links TRBV9 to TRBJ1-1, with TRBD1 matching over 8 bases. Germline V gene lookup returns CDR1 SGDLS and CDR2 YYNGEE. The J segment lost 0 bases and the V segment lost 3 bases, leaving 7 bases of the junction unmatched. CDR3 length equals 16 residues. The CDR3 nucleotides are TGTGCCAGCAGCGAGGGCCGGGACAGGATGAACACTGAAGCTTTCTTT. It yields the protein CASSEGRDRMNTEAFF.

The V and J genes are TRBV3-1 (or the pseudogene TRBV3-2) and TRBJ2-7; TRBD1 matches at 7 bases. The length of the CDR3 is 13 residues. The germline V gene encodes CDR1 LGHDT and CDR2 YNNKEL (reference sequence). V lost 5 bases, J lost 2 bases, and 3 bases stayed unmatched. The CDR3 DNA reads TGTGCCAGCAGCAGACAGGGCCCCTACGAGCAGTACTTC. It yields the protein CASSRQGPYEQYF.

This rearrangement joins TRBV7-9 to TRBJ1-3, with no clear D. V lost 6 bases and J lost 2, with 11 bases in between. This CDR3 has 14 amino acids. Germline V gene sequence: CDR1 SEHNR, CDR2 FQNEAQ (reference sequence). CDR3 sequence: CASRVGSAGNTIYF. The CDR3 DNA follows: TGTGCCAGCAGGGTTGGAAGCGCTGGAAACACCATATATTTT. The full variable domain, in which reference TRBV7-9 and TRBJ1-3 provide the parts outside the CDR3, is DTGVSQNPRHKITKRGQNVTFRCDPISEHNRLYWYRQTLGQGPEFLTYFQNEAQLEKSRLLSDRFSAERPKGSFSTLEIQRTEQGDSAMYLCASRVGSAGNTIYFGEGSWLTVV.

CDR3 region: CASSLVMVQGANYGYTF. The CDR3, as DNA: TGCGCCAGCAGCTTGGTGATGGTCCAAGGGGCTAACTATGGCTACACCTTC. V usage is TRBV5-1 and J usage is TRBJ1-2; weak D call: TRBD1 (5 bases). V lost 0 bases, J lost 0 bases, and 15 bases lay in between. There are 17 residues in the CDR3. Per the germline V gene, CDR1 is SGHRS and CDR2 is YFSETQ.

The chain recombines TRBV5-1 with TRBJ1-1; 7 nucleotides agree with TRBD1. J gave up 11 bases and V 4 bases, and 17 bases lay outside the gene matches. This CDR3 contains 15 residues. Germline V gene lookup returns CDR1 SGHRS and CDR2 YFSETQ. The CDR3 here is CASSLASETGSTAFF. The CDR3 DNA reads as TGCGCCAGCAGCCTGGCCTCCGAGACAGGGAGCACGGCTTTCTTT. The full variable domain, in which reference TRBV5-1 and TRBJ1-1 provide the parts outside the CDR3, is KAGVTQTPRYLIKTRGQQVTLSCSPISGHRSVSWYQQTPGQGLQFLFEYFSETQRNKGNFPGRFSGRQFSNSRSEMNVSTLELGDSALYLCASSLASETGSTAFFGQGTRLTVV.

This chain connects TRBV5-1 to TRBJ1-1; 11 nucleotides agree with TRBD1. The CDR3 is made up of 17 amino acids. The germline gives CDR1 SGHRS, CDR2 YFSETQ. Losses at the gene ends were 4 bases for V and 1 base for J; bases not matched to a gene: 9. CDR3 nucleotides: TGCGCCAGCAGCCCCGGGACAGGGGGGGATTGGAACACTGAAGCTTTCTTT. Encoded protein: CASSPGTGGDWNTEAFF.

The chain combines TRBV10-3 with TRBJ1-2, with 7 bases identical to TRBD1. This CDR3 spans 13 amino acids. Trimming cost V 4 bases and J 2 bases; bases outside gene matches: 1. The germline V gene has CDR1 ENHRY and CDR2 SYGVKD. The DNA for the CDR3 is TGTGCCATCAGTGGACAGGGAAACTATGGCTACACCTTC. Amino acid sequence: CAISGQGNYGYTF.

The chain has TRBV12-3 or TRBV12-4 and TRBJ2-1; D is unresolved. The CDR3 extends over 13 amino acids. V was pared by 7 bases and J by 6 bases, with 13 bases between. In DNA, the CDR3 is TGTGCCAGCAACCCCACCTTCGGCAATGAGCAGTTCTTC. Translated: CASNPTFGNEQFF.

The V and J genes are TRBV28 and TRBJ1-2, with a possible D match to TRBD1 (5 bases). Germline assignment: CDR1 MDHEN and CDR2 SYDVKM. V lost 7 bases to trimming and J lost 4 bases, with 16 bases between them. The CDR3 sequence is 14 residues long. The CDR3 sequence: CASTQESGIYGYTF. The CDR3 nucleotides read TGTGCCAGCACCCAAGAGTCAGGGATCTATGGCTACACCTTC.

This chain connects TRBV19 to TRBJ2-2; D gene unclear. The CDR3 runs to 13 residues. Looked up from germline, CDR1 is LNHDA and CDR2 is SQIVND (reference sequence). Trimming pared 1 base from V and 4 bases from J, leaving 4 bases between. The CDR3 here is CASSIVGTGELFF. The CDR3 DNA reads TGTGCCAGTAGTATAGTCGGCACCGGGGAGCTGTTTTTT.

For this clone: At one end the junction does not follow the germline gene, possibly because of a read error. The chain uses TRBV6-5 and TRBJ2-7; tentative D call: TRBD1 (6 bases). The CDR3 sequence is 14 residues long. CDR1 is MNHEY, CDR2 SVGAGI, per germline. Written as DNA, the CDR3 is TGTGCCACCAGTCGGGGACACAGCTCCTACGAGCAGTACTTC. It yields the protein CATSRGHSSYEQYF.